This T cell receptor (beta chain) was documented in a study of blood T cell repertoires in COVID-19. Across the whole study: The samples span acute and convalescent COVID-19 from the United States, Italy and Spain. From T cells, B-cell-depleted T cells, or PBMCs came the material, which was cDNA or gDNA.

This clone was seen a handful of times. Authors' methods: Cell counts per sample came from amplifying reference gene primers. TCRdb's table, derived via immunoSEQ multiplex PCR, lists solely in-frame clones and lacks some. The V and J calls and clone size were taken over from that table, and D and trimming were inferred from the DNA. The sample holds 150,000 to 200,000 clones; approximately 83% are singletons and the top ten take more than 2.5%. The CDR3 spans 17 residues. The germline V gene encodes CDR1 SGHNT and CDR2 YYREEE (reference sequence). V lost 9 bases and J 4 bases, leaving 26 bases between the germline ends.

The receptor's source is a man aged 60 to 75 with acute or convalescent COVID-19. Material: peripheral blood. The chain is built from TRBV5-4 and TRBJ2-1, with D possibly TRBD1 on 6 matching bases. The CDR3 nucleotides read TGTGCCACCAACCGGGACCCAGGGGCCAGGGGTTACAATGAGCAGTTCTTC. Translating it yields CATNRDPGARGYNEQFF.